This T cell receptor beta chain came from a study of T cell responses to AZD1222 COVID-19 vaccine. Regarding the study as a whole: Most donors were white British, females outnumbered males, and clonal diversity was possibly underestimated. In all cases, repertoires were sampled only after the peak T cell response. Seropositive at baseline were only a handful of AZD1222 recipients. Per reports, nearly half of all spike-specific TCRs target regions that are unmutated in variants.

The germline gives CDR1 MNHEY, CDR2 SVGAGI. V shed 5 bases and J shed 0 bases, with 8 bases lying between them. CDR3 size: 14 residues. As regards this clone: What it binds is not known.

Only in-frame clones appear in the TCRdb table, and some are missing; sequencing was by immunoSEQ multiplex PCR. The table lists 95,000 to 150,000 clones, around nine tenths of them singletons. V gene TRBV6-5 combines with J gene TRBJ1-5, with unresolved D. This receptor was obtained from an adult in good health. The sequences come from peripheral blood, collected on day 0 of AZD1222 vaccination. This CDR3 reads CASSRISSNQPQHF. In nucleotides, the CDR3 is TGTGCCAGCAGTCGGATAAGTAGCAATCAGCCCCAGCATTTT.